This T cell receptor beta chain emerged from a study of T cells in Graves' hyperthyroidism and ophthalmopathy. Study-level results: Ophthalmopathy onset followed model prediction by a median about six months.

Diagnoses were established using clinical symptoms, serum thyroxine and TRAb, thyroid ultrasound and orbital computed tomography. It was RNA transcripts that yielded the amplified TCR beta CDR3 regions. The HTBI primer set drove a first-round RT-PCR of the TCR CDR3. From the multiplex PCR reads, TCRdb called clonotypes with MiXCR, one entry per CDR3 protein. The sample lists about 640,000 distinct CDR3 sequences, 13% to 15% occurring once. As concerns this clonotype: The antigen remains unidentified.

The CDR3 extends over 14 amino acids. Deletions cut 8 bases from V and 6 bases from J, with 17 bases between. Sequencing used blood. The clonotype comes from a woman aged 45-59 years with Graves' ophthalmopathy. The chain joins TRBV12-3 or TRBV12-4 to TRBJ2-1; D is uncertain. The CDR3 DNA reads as TGTGCCAGCTGCCTGGCTCTATTAATCAATGAGCAGTTCTTC. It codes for CASCLALLINEQFF.